The 6 T cell receptor beta chains presented below share a single source sample, sequenced in a study of naive and memory T cell subsets. The SP2 primer and nested alpha and beta constant region primers amplified ligated cDNA in four rounds. TCRdb ran MiXCR on the 5' RACE reads and lists one entry per CDR3 protein. The data contain over 45,000 distinct CDR3 sequences, around 8% of them singletons. An oligonucleotide containing a UMI was ligated to the 3' end of TCR cDNA. These receptors were collected from a female donor in good health.

The genes are TRBV12-3 or TRBV12-4 and TRBJ2-7, with D possibly matching TRBD2 (5 bases). The V end lost 6 bases, the J end lost 9 bases, and 18 bases lay between the germline ends. This CDR3 has 13 residues. The CDR3, as DNA: TGTGCCAGCAGCGACTACTCGAGTTCTGGGCAGTACTTC. It translates to CASSDYSSSGQYF.

This clonotype has only one observation. The CDR3 spells CASSQFTGVSGKKIYF. As DNA, the CDR3 is TGTGCCAGCAGCCAATTCACAGGGGTCTCTGGAAAAAAAATATATTTT. The V and J genes are TRBV14 and TRBJ1-3, with 7 bases lining up with TRBD1. The J segment lost 13 bases and the V segment lost 2 bases, leaving 17 bases of the junction unmatched. Germline CDR1 SGHDN, CDR2 FVKESK. The CDR3 consists of 16 residues.

This clonotype was counted a few times. The CDR3, as DNA: TGTGCCAGCAGCCCCTGGACGGTCAGAGGGACCCAGTACTTC. Translated: CASSPWTVRGTQYF. The chain has TRBV5-4 and TRBJ2-5; D is unclear. Trimming shortened V by 4 bases and J by 7 bases, and 17 bases separated the two germline ends. The CDR3 spans 14 residues. CDR1 is SGHNT and CDR2 is YYREEE in the germline V gene (reference sequence).

This clonotype was observed at least ten times. This rearrangement joins TRBV9 to TRBJ2-7; D not certain. This CDR3 has 14 residues. V lost 4 bases and J lost 2, with 13 bases in between. Germline assignment: CDR1 SGDLS and CDR2 YYNGEE. The CDR3: CASSPRTSTYEQYF. DNA of the CDR3: TGTGCCAGCAGCCCCCGCACGTCTACCTACGAGCAGTACTTC.

This rearrangement joins TRBV5-1 to TRBJ2-5, with D possibly being TRBD1 (5 bases). This CDR3 spans 14 amino acids. The V and J ends lost 4 bases and 1 base respectively, with 11 bases between them. Germline assignment: CDR1 SGHRS and CDR2 YFSETQ. CDR3 sequence reads: CASSPRQTQETQYF. For the CDR3, the DNA is TGCGCCAGCAGCCCCCGACAGACCCAAGAGACCCAGTACTTC.

In this sample, this clonotype turned up many times. The V gene is TRBV7-2, the J gene TRBJ2-3; 8 positions agree with TRBD2. The CDR3 is 14 residues long. J was trimmed by 2 bases and V by 5 bases; bases with no gene match: 3. Germline V CDR1 and CDR2: SGHTA, FQGNSA. The CDR3 loop is CASSPTSDTDTQYF. The CDR3 DNA follows: TGTGCCAGCAGCCCGACTAGCGACACAGATACGCAGTATTTT.